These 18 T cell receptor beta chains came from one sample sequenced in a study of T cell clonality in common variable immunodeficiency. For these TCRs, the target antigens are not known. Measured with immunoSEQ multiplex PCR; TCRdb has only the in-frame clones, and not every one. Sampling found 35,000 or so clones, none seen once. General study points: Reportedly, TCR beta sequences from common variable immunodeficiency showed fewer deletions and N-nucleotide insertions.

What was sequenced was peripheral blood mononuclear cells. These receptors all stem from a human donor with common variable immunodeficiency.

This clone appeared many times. The CDR3 spells CASSQAQGEGTQYF. Incomplete CDR3 DNA: TGTGCCAGCAGCCAGGCACAGGGGGAGGGGACC. The chain is built from TRBV5-5 and TRBJ2-5, with D possibly matching TRBD1 (8 bases). The read falls 3 residues short of the CDR3 end, and the missing part is taken from the germline J gene. CDR3 size: 14 residues. Germline V gives CDR1 SGHKS, CDR2 YYEKEE (reference sequence). Trimming pared 4 bases from V and 7 bases from J, leaving 17 bases between.

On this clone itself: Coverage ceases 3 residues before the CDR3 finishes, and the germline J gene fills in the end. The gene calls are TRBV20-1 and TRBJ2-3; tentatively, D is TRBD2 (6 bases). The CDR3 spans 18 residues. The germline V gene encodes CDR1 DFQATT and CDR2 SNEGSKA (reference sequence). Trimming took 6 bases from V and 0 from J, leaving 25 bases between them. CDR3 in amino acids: CSAIRSGDPIPSTDTQYF. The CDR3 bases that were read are TGCAGTGCCATCAGATCGGGGGACCCTATACCCAGCACAGATACG.

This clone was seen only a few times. CDR3 in amino acids: CASSLGGGGQETQYF. The CDR3 bases that were read are TGCGCCAGCAGCTTGGGGGGCGGGGGTCAAGAGACC. V is TRBV5-1 and J is TRBJ2-5; TRBD2 aligns across 7 bases. The read comes to an end 3 residues before the CDR3 does, leaving the germline J gene to fill in the end. Germline V gene sequence: CDR1 SGHRS, CDR2 YFSETQ. This CDR3 is 15 amino acids long. Trimming removed 0 bases from V and 2 bases from J; junction bases left unmatched: 4. Complete variable domain (other parts from reference TRBV5-1 and TRBJ2-5): KAGVTQTPRYLIKTRGQQVTLSCSPISGHRSVSWYQQTPGQGLQFLFEYFSETQRNKGNFPGRFSGRQFSNSRSEMNVSTLELGDSALYLCASSLGGGGQETQYFGPGTRLLVL.

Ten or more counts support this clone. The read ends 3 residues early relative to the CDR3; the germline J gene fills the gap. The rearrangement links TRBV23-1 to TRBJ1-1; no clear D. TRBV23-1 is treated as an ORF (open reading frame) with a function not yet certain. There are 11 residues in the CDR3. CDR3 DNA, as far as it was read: TGCGCCAGCAGTCAATCCCCGCGA. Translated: CASSQSPR. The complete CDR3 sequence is CASSQSPRAFF.

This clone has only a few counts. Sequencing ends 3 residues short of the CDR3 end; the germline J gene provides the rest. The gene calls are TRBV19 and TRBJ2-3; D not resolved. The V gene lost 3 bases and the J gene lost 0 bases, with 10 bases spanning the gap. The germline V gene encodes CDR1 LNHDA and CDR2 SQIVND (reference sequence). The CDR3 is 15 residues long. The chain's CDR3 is CASSISGDSTDTQYF. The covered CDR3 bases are TGTGCCAGTAGTATCTCAGGAGATAGCACAGATACG.

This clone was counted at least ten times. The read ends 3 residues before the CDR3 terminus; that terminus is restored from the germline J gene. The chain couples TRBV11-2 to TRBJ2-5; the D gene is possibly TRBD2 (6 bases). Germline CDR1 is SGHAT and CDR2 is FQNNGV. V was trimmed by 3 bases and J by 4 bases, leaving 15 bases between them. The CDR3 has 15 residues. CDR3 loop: CASSLGGRGGETQYF. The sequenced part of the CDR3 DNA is TGTGCCAGCAGCTTGGGAGGCCGGGGAGGAGAGACC.

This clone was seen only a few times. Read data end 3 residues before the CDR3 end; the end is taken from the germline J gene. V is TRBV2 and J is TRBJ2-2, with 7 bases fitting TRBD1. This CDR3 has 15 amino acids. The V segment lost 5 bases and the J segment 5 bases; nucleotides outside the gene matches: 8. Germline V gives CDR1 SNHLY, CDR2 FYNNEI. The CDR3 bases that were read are TGTGCCAGCAGTTTCGACAGGGTTGGAACCGGGGAG. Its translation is CASSFDRVGTGE. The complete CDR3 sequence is CASSFDRVGTGELFF.

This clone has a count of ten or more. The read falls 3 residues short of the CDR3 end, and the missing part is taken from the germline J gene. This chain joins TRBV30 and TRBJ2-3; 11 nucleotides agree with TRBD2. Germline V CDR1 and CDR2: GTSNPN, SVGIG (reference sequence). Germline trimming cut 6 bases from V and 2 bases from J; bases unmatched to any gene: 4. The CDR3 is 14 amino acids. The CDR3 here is CACSSGGLTDTQYF. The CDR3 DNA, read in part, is TGTGCCTGTTCTAGCGGGGGGCTCACAGATACG.

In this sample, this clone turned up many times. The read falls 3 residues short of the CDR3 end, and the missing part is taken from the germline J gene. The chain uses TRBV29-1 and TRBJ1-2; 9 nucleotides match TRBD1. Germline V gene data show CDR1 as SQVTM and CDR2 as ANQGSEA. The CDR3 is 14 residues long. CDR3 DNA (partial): TGCAGCGTTGGGGCTACAGGGGGCAACGAGGGC. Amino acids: CSVGATGGNEG. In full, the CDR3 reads CSVGATGGNEGYTF. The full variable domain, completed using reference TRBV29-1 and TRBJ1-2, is SAVISQKPSRDICQRGTSLTIQCQVDSQVTMMFWYRQQPGQSLTLIATANQGSEATYESGFVIDKFPISRPNLTFSTLTVSNMSPEDSSIYLCSVGATGGNEGYTFGSGTRLTVV.

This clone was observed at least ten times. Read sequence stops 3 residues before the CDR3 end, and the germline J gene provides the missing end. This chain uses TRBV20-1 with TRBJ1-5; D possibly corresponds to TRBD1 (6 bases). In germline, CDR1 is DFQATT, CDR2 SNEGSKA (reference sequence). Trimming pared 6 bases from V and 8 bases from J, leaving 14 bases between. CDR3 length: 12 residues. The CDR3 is CSAVTGEKPQHF. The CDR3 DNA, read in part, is TGCAGTGCCGTGACAGGTGAGAAGCCC.

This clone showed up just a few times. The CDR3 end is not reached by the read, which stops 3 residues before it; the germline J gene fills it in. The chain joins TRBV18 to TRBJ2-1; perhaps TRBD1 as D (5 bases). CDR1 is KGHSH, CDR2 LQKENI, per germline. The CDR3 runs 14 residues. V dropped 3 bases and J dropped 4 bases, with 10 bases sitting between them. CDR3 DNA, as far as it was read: TGTGCCAGCTCACCGGGGCAGGGATACAATGAG. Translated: CASSPGQGYNE. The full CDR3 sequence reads CASSPGQGYNEQFF.

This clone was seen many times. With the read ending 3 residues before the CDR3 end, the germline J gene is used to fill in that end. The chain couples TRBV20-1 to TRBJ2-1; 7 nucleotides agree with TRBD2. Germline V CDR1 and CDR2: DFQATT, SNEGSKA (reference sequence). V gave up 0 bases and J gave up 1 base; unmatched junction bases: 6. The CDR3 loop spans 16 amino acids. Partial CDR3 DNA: TGCAGTGCTAGAGAAAGTAGACTAGCATCCTACAATGAG. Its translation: CSARESRLASYNE. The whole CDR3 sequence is CSARESRLASYNEQFF.

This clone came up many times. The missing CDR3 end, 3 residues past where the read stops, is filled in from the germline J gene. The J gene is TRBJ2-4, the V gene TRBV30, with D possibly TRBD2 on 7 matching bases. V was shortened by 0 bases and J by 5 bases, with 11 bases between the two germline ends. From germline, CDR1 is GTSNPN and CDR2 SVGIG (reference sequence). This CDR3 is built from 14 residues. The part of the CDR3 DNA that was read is TGTGCCTGGAGTGTAGGGGGGGCTGAAAACATT. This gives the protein CAWSVGGAENI. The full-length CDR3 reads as CAWSVGGAENIQYF.

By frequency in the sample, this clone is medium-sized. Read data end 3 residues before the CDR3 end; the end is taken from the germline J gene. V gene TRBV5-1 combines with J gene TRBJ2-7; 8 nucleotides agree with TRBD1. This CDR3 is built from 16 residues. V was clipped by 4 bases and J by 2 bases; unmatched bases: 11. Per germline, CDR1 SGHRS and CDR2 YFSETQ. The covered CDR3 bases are TGCGCCAGCAGCCTGGAGGGACAGGCCTCTACCTACGAG. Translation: CASSLEGQASTYE. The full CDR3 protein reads CASSLEGQASTYEQYF. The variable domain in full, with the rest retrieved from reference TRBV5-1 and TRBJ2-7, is KAGVTQTPRYLIKTRGQQVTLSCSPISGHRSVSWYQQTPGQGLQFLFEYFSETQRNKGNFPGRFSGRQFSNSRSEMNVSTLELGDSALYLCASSLEGQASTYEQYFGPGTRLTVT.

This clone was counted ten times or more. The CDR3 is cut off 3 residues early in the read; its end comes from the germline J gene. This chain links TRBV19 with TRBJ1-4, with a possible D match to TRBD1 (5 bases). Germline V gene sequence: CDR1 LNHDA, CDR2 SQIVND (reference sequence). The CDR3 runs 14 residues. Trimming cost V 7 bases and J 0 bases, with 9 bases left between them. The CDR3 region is CASKGYSTNEKLFF. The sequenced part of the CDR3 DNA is TGTGCCAGTAAGGGGTACTCAACTAATGAAAAA.

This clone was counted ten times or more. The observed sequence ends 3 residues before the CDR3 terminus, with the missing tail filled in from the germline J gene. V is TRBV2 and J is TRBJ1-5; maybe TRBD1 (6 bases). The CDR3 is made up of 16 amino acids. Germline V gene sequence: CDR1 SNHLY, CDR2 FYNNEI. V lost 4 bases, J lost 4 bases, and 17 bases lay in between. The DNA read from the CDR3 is TGTGCCAGCAGTGGGTTTTCGGACAGCCAAAATCAGCCC. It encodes CASSGFSDSQNQP. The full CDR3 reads CASSGFSDSQNQPQHF.

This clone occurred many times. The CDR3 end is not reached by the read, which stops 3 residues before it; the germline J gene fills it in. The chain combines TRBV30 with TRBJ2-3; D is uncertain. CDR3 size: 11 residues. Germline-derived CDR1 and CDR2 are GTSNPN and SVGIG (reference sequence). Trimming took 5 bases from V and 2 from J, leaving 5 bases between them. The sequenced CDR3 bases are TGTGCCTGGCGTAACACAGATACG. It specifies CAWRNTDT. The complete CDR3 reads CAWRNTDTQYF. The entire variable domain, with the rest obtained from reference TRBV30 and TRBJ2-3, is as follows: SQTIHQWPATLVQPVGSPLSLECTVEGTSNPNLYWYRQAAGRGLQLLFYSVGIGQISSEVPQNLSASRPQDRQFILSSKKLLLSDSGFYLCAWRNTDTQYFGPGTRLTVL.

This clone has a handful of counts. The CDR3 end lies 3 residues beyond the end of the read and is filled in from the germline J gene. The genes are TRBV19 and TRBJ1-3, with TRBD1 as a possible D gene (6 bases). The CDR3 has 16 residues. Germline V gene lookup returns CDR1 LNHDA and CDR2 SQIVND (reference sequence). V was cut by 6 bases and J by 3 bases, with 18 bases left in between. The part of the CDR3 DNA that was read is TGTGCCAGTAGCTTTGCGTTATGGACAGTTGGAAACACC. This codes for CASSFALWTVGNT. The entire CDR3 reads CASSFALWTVGNTIYF.